This is a list of T cell receptor beta chains from one sample in a study of PD-1 blockade in mismatch repair-deficient tumors. Clones were sequenced by immunoSEQ multiplex PCR, and TCRdb holds only the in-frame ones, with some missing. The profile covers around 120,000 clones, with roughly 90% appearing a single time and roughly 12% taken by the ten largest. The input for sequencing was peripheral blood, taken approximately 70 weeks after starting pembrolizumab. The source of these receptors is an adult with mismatch repair-deficient cancer. The CDR3 runs from the conserved cysteine through the conserved F or W. D genes are given only for firm matches.

TRBV7-8	-	TRBJ2-7	CASSLVATPSYEQYF	TGTGCCAGCAGCTTAGTCGCGACACCTTCATACGAGCAGTACTTC
TRBV30	-	TRBJ2-7	CAWSGAYEQYF	TGTGCCTGGAGTGGGGCTTACGAGCAGTACTTC
TRBV5-4	TRBD2	TRBJ2-1	CASSSWGLAGVHEQFF	TGTGCCAGCAGCTCATGGGGACTAGCGGGAGTTCATGAGCAGTTCTTC
TRBV4-1	-	TRBJ2-5	CATKLQETQYF	TGCGCCACAAAACTACAAGAGACCCAGTACTTC
TRBV7-9	-	TRBJ2-5	CASSREEETQYF	TGTGCCAGCAGCCGGGAAGAAGAGACCCAGTACTTC
TRBV28	TRBD1	TRBJ1-5	CASEKTGDYQPQHF	TGTGCCAGTGAGAAGACAGGGGATTATCAGCCCCAGCATTTT
TRBV29-1	-	TRBJ2-7	CSVMTGRKDEQYF	TGCAGCGTTATGACAGGTCGGAAGGACGAGCAGTACTTC
TRBV5-1	-	TRBJ2-1	CASSLDGSYNEQFF	TGCGCCAGCAGCTTGGACGGTTCCTACAATGAGCAGTTCTTC
TRBV27	TRBD1	TRBJ2-7	CASSFLGQGGAYEQYF	TGTGCCAGCAGTTTCCTGGGACAGGGGGGGGCCTACGAGCAGTACTTC
TRBV10-3	-	TRBJ1-1	CAISEWPGTKGPWNTEAFF	TGTGCCATCAGTGAGTGGCCCGGGACAAAGGGGCCCTGGAACACTGAAGCTTTCTTT